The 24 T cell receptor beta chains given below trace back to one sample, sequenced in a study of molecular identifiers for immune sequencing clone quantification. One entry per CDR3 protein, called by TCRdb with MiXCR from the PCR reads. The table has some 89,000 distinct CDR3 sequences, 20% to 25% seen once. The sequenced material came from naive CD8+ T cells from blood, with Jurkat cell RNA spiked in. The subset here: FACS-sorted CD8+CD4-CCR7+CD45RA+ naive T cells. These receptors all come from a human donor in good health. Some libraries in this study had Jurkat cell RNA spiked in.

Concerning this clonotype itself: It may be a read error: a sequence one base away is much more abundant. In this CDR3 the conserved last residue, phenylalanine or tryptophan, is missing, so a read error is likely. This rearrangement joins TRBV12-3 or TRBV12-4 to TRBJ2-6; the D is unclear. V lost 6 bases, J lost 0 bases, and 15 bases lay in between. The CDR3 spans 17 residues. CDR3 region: CASSPMTISSGANVLTL. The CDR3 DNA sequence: TGTGCCAGCAGCCCTATGACCATATCCTCTGGGGCCAACGTCCTGACTCTC.

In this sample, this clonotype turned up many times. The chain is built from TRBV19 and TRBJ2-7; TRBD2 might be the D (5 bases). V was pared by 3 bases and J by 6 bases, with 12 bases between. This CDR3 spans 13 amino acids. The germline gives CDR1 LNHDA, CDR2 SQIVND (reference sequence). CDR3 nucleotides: TGTGCCAGTAGTATTGTTGAGGGTTCCGAGCAGTACTTC. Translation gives CASSIVEGSEQYF.

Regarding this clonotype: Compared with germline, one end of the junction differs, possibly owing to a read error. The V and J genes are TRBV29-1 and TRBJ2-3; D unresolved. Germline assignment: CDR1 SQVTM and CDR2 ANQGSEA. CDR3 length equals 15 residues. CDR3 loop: CNIKRTETPTDTQYF. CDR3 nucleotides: TGCAACATTAAGAGAACAGAAACCCCCACAGATACGCAATATTTT.

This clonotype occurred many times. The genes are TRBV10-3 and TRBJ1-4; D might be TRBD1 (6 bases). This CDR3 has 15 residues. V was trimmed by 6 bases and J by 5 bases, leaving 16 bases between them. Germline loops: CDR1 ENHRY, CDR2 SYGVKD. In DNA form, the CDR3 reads TGTGCCATCAGCGAGGGTGTCGGGACAAATGAAAAACTGTTTTTT. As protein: CAISEGVGTNEKLFF.

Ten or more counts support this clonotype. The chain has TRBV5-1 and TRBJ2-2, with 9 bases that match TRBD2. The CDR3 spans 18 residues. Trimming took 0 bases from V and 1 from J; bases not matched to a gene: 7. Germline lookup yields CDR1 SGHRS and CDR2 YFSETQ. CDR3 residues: CASSLERGAPENTGELFF. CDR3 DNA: TGCGCCAGCAGCTTGGAGCGGGGGGCTCCAGAGAACACCGGGGAGCTGTTTTTT. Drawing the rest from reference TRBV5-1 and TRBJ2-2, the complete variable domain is KAGVTQTPRYLIKTRGQQVTLSCSPISGHRSVSWYQQTPGQGLQFLFEYFSETQRNKGNFPGRFSGRQFSNSRSEMNVSTLELGDSALYLCASSLERGAPENTGELFFGEGSRLTVL.

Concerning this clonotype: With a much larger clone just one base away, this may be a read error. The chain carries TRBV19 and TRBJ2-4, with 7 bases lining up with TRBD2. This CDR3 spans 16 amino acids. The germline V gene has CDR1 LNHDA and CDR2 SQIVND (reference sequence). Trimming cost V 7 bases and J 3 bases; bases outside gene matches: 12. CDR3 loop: CASTLGTRGVKNIQYF. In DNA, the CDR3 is TGTGCCAGTACCTTGGGCACCCGGGGGGTCAAAAACATTCAGTACTTC.

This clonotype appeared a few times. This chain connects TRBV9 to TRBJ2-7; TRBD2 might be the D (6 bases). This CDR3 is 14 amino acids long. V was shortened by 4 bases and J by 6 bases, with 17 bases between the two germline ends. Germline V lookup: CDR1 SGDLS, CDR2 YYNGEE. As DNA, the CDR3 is TGTGCCAGCAGCCTCCGGGACTTCTGGGGCGAGCAGTACTTC. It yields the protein CASSLRDFWGEQYF.

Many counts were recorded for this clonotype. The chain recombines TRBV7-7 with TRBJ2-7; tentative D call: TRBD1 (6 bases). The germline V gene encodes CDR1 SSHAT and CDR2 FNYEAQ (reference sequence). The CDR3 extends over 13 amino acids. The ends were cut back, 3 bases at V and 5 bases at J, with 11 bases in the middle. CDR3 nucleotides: TGTGCCAGCAGCTTGGGCAGGGGCCACGAGCAGTACTTC. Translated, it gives CASSLGRGHEQYF.

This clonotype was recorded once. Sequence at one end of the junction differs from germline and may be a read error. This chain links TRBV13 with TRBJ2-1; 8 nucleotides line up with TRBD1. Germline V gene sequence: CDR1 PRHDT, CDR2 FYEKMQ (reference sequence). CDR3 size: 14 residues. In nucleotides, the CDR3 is TGTGCCGCCCCAGGACAGGGCTCCTACAATGAGAAGTTCTTC. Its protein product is CAAPGQGSYNEKFF.

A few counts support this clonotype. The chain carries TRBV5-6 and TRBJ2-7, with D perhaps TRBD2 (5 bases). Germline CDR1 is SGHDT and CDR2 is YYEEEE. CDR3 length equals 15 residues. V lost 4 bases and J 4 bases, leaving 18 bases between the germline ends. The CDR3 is CASSLGWGERYEQYF. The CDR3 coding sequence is TGTGCCAGCAGCCTAGGTTGGGGAGAGAGATACGAGCAGTACTTC.

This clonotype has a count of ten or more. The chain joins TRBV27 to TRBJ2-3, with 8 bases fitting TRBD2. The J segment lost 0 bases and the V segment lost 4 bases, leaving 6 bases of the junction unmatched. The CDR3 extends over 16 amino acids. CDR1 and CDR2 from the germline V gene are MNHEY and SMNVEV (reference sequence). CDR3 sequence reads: CASSWSAGASTDTQYF. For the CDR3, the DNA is TGTGCCAGCAGTTGGTCAGCGGGAGCTAGCACAGATACGCAGTATTTT.

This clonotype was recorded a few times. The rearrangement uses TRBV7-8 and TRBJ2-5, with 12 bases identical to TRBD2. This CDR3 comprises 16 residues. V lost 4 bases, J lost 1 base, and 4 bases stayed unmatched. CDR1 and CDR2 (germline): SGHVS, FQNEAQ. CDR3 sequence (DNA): TGTGCCAGCAGCTCTCGACTAGCGGGGGTCCAAGAGACCCAGTACTTC. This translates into CASSSRLAGVQETQYF.

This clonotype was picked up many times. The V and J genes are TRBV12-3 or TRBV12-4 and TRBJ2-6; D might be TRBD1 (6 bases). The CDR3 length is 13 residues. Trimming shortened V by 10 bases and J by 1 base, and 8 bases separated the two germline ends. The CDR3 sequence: CAIQGSGANVLTF. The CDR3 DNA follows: TGTGCCATACAGGGTTCTGGGGCCAACGTCCTGACTTTC.

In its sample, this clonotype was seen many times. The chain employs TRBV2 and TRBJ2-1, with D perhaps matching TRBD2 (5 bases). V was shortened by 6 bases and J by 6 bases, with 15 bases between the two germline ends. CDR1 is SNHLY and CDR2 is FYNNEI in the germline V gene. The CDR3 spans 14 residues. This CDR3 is CASSLDTSTNEQFF. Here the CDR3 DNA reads TGTGCCAGCAGCCTAGATACTAGTACCAATGAGCAGTTCTTC.

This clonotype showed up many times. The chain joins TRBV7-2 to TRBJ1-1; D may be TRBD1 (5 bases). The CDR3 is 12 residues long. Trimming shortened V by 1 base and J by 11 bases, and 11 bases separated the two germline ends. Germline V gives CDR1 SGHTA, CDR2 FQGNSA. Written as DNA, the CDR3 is TGTGCCAGCAGCTTAGTGGGGGAAACGGCTTTCTTT. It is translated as CASSLVGETAFF.

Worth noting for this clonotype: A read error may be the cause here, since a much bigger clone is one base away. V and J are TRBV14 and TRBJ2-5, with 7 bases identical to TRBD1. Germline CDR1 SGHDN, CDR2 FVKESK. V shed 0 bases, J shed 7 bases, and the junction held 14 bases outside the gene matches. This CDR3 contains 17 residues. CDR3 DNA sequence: TGTGCCAGCAGCCAAGATCCGGTTGGCAGGGGGTCTGGGACCCAGTACTTC. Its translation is CASSQDPVGRGSGTQYF.

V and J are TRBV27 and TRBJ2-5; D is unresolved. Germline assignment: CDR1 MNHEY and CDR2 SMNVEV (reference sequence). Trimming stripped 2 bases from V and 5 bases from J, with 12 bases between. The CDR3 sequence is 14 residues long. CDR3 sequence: CASSLLGRAETQYF. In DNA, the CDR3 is TGTGCCAGCAGTTTACTAGGTCGGGCGGAGACCCAGTACTTC.

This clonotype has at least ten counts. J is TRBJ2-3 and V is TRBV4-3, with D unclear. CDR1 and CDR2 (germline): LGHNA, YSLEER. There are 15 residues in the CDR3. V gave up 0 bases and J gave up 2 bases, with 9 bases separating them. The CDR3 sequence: CASSQDAWTTDTQYF. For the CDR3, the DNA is TGCGCCAGCAGCCAAGACGCGTGGACCACAGATACGCAGTATTTT.

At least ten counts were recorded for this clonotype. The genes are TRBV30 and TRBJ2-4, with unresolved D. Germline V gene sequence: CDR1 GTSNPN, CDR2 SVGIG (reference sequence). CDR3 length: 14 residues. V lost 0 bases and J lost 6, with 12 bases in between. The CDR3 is CAWSVADTTNIQYF. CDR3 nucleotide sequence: TGTGCCTGGAGTGTTGCCGACACAACAAACATTCAGTACTTC.

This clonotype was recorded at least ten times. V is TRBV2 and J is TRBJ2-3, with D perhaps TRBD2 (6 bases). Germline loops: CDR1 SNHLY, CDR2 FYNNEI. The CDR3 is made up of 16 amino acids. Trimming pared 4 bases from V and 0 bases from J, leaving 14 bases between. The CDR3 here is CASSVSGDQSTDTQYF. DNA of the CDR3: TGTGCCAGCAGTGTTTCGGGGGACCAAAGCACAGATACGCAGTATTTT.

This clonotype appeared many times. The DNA for the CDR3 is TGTGCCAGCAAGGACAGGGCTAATTCACCCCTCCACTTT. Its translation is CASKDRANSPLHF. The chain is built from TRBV27 and TRBJ1-6, with 8 bases aligning to TRBD1. The CDR3 has 13 amino acids. V dropped 7 bases and J dropped 6; count of bases not matched to a gene: 2. Germline V CDR1 and CDR2: MNHEY, SMNVEV (reference sequence).

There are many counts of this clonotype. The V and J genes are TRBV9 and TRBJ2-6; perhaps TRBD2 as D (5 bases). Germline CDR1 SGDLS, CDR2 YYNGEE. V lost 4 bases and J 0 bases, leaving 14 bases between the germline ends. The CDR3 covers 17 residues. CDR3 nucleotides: TGTGCCAGCAGCCCCCTGGAGGTGAGCTCTGGGGCCAACGTCCTGACTTTC. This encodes CASSPLEVSSGANVLTF. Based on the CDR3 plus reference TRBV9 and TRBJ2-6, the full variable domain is DSGVTQTPKHLITATGQRVTLRCSPRSGDLSVYWYQQSLDQGLQFLIQYYNGEERAKGNILERFSAQQFPDLHSELNLSSLELGDSALYFCASSPLEVSSGANVLTFGAGSRLTVL.

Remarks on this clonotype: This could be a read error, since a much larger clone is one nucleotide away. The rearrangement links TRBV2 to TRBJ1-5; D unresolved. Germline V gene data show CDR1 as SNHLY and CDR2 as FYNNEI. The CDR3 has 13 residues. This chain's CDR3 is CAGSGTPRQPQHF. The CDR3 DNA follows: TGTGCCGGCAGTGGCACTCCAAGGCAGCCCCAGCATTTT.

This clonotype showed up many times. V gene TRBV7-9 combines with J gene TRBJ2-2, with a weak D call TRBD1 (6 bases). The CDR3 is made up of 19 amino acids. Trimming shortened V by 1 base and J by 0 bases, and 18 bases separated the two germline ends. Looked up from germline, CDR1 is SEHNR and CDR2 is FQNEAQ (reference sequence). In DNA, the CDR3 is TGTGCCAGCAGCTTAGAGAGTGTGATCGGACAGACGAACACCGGGGAGCTGTTTTTT. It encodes CASSLESVIGQTNTGELFF.